A single sample gave rise to the 9 T cell receptor beta chains below, sequenced in a study of blood T cell repertoires in COVID-19. Assay used: immunoSEQ multiplex PCR; TCRdb lists only in-frame clones, some missing. Of about 670,000 clones listed, over 80% are singletons. Sequenced sample: peripheral blood. The receptors were sampled from a woman aged 18-30 years with acute or convalescent COVID-19.

The sample holds one count of this clone. The chain uses TRBV2 and TRBJ2-7; 9 nucleotides line up with TRBD2. The CDR3 length is 15 residues. After removal of 7 bases from V and 0 bases from J, the junction contained 7 bases not matched to a gene. CDR1 and CDR2 (germline): SNHLY, FYNNEI. The CDR3 nucleotides read TGTGCCAGCACCCGCAGCGGGGGGCACTCCTACGAGCAGTACTTC. Residues: CASTRSGGHSYEQYF.

This clone came up once. The V gene is TRBV3-1 (or the pseudogene TRBV3-2), the J gene TRBJ2-2; D is ambiguous. The CDR3 has 12 amino acids. Trimming took off 7 bases at V and 6 bases at J, with 9 bases between the two ends. Germline CDR1 LGHDT, CDR2 YNNKEL (reference sequence). The CDR3 DNA sequence: TGTGCCAGCACACTCTTTTCCGGGGAGCTGTTTTTT. Its translation: CASTLFSGELFF.

The rearrangement joins TRBV24-1 to TRBJ2-3; TRBD2 is a possible D gene (6 bases). This CDR3 comprises 15 residues. V lost 4 bases and J 5 bases, leaving 15 bases between the germline ends. Per germline, CDR1 KGHDR and CDR2 SFDVKD. CDR3 amino acids: CATSDLTSPGDTQYF. The CDR3 nucleotides are TGTGCCACCAGTGACCTCACTAGCCCGGGAGATACGCAGTATTTT.

V and J are TRBV27 and TRBJ1-3; D is uncertain. Trimming shortened V by 4 bases and J by 3 bases, and 19 bases separated the two germline ends. Germline values: CDR1 MNHEY, CDR2 SMNVEV (reference sequence). CDR3 size: 17 residues. The CDR3 DNA reads as TGTGCCAGCAGTTCCGCGGGGAAGGGAAGGAGTGGAAACACCATATATTTT. Translated: CASSSAGKGRSGNTIYF.

The chain couples TRBV2 to TRBJ2-3; 8 positions agree with TRBD2. This CDR3 contains 13 residues. In germline, CDR1 is SNHLY, CDR2 FYNNEI. J was trimmed by 6 bases and V by 11 bases; bases with no gene match: 10. CDR3 region: CAGLGGAGDTQYF. The DNA for the CDR3 is TGTGCCGGCCTCGGGGGGGCTGGGGATACGCAGTATTTT.

V and J are TRBV19 and TRBJ1-2; no reliable D call. CDR3 length: 12 residues. V lost 4 bases and J lost 8, with 11 bases in between. Germline V gives CDR1 LNHDA, CDR2 SQIVND (reference sequence). CDR3 DNA: TGTGCCAGTAGTAGGTCTTTGAGCGGCTACACCTTC. As protein: CASSRSLSGYTF.

The chain combines TRBV24-1 with TRBJ2-1; 7 bases agree with TRBD2. The J segment lost 10 bases and the V segment lost 5 bases, leaving 1 base of the junction unmatched. This CDR3 comprises 11 residues. The germline V gene has CDR1 KGHDR and CDR2 SFDVKD. The CDR3 DNA reads as TGTGCCACCAGTGGGGGACTAGAGCAGTTCTTC. It yields the protein CATSGGLEQFF.

The chain carries TRBV5-4 and TRBJ1-6, with TRBD1 matching 8 bases. V shed 4 bases, J shed 6 bases, and the junction held 12 bases outside the gene matches. Germline V gives CDR1 SGHNT, CDR2 YYREEE (reference sequence). The CDR3 is 17 amino acids. CDR3 sequence reads: CASSVGMGGQANSPLHF. The CDR3 DNA reads as TGTGCCAGCAGCGTGGGGATGGGGGGACAGGCTAATTCACCCCTCCACTTT.

Turning to this clone: Sequence at one end of the junction differs from germline and may be a read error. The chain employs TRBV15 and TRBJ1-1, with TRBD1 matching over 9 bases. CDR3 length equals 14 residues. Germline CDR1 and CDR2: LNHNV and YYDKDF (reference sequence). This CDR3 is CTTGTGGSFTEAFF. For the CDR3, the DNA is TGTACCACCGGAACAGGGGGCAGTTTCACTGAAGCTTTCTTT.